This T cell receptor delta chain was sequenced during a study of Vδ1+ human thymocytes. Findings and limits, study-wide: Despite high sort purity, about 20% of thymic T cell receptor delta sequences were Vdelta2. Thymic TRG and TRD repertoires appeared highly polyclonal, with Gaussian CDR3 length distributions.

This clone was seen ten or more times. The target antigen is unknown. V was pared by 5 bases and J by 0 bases, with 22 bases between. The CDR3 runs 18 residues. Germline CDR1 is TSWWSYY and CDR2 is QGS. The sorted cells were CD3+ Vdelta1+ Vdelta2- thymocytes from alphabeta-depleted thymus. The template was reverse-transcribed extracted RNA. Multiplex PCR used pooled V-gene forward primers and a constant-region reverse primer to amplify CDR3s. TCRdb fed the multiplex PCR reads to CATT. Among tens of thousands of delta-chain clones listed, around 32% were seen once. The sample consisted of Vdelta1+ gamma-delta thymocytes from the thymus. Regarding subset: FACS-sorted CD3+ TCRalphabeta- TCRVdelta1+ TCRVdelta2- thymocytes. The source of this sequence is a boy younger than two who had congenital heart surgery. The chain combines TRDV1 with TRDJ1, with D hard to call. In nucleotides, the CDR3 is TGTGCTCTTGGGCCCGACTTACGAACAGCACGTTACACCGATAAACTCATCTTT. Its protein product is CALGPDLRTARYTDKLIF.